One sample yielded the 30 T cell receptor beta chains listed below, sequenced in a study of shared clonotypes between healthy human individuals. Sequencing was performed with immunoSEQ multiplex PCR; in TCRdb, only in-frame clones are kept and a portion is missing. Of a few million clones in the sample, more than 80% are singletons; the top ten hold 0.39%. The sequenced material came from naive CD4+ T cells from PBMCs. Subset: CD45RA+ positively selected. These TCRs come from a man aged 18 to 35 in good health. Some clones in this sample may be carry-over from other donors' samples.

CDR3 coding DNA: TGTGCCACCAGCACCCACAGGGCCACTGAAGCTTTCTTT. It translates to CATSTHRATEAFF. The rearrangement joins TRBV15 to TRBJ1-1; D might be TRBD1 (6 bases). The CDR3 loop spans 13 amino acids. V was trimmed by 4 bases and J by 4 bases, leaving 10 bases between them. Germline V gene sequence: CDR1 LNHNV, CDR2 YYDKDF (reference sequence).

The chain carries TRBV9 and TRBJ2-7, with D perhaps TRBD1 or TRBD2 (8 bases each). Germline lookup yields CDR1 SGDLS and CDR2 YYNGEE. V was pared by 4 bases and J by 6 bases, with 20 bases between. The CDR3 loop spans 15 amino acids. For the CDR3, the DNA is TGTGCCAGCAGCACCGCCCCGGGGGGGACAGGCGAGCAGTACTTC. This gives the protein CASSTAPGGTGEQYF.

The chain combines TRBV6-1 with TRBJ2-7; a weak D match, TRBD1 (5 bases). Deletions cut 2 bases from V and 3 bases from J, with 14 bases between. Per germline, CDR1 MNHNS and CDR2 SASEGT. This CDR3 is built from 15 residues. DNA for the CDR3: TGTGCCAGCAGTGAATTGGCGCGACAGATCTACGAGCAGTACTTC. Translating it yields CASSELARQIYEQYF.

The chain uses TRBV5-1 and TRBJ1-1; tentative D call: TRBD1 (5 bases). CDR3 length equals 13 residues. V was cut by 4 bases and J by 5 bases, with 12 bases left in between. Germline values: CDR1 SGHRS, CDR2 YFSETQ. The DNA for the CDR3 is TGCGCCAGCAGCAGGGGAGAGGGGACTGAAGCTTTCTTT. Protein sequence: CASSRGEGTEAFF. Together with reference TRBV5-1 and TRBJ1-1, the CDR3 gives the full variable domain: KAGVTQTPRYLIKTRGQQVTLSCSPISGHRSVSWYQQTPGQGLQFLFEYFSETQRNKGNFPGRFSGRQFSNSRSEMNVSTLELGDSALYLCASSRGEGTEAFFGQGTRLTVV.

The CDR3 bases are TGTGCCAGCAGCCGCGACACTGGCCGCACAGATACGCAGTATTTT. Its protein is CASSRDTGRTDTQYF. This rearrangement joins TRBV5-4 to TRBJ2-3; no clear D gene. CDR3 length: 15 residues. Looked up from germline, CDR1 is SGHNT and CDR2 is YYREEE (reference sequence). V dropped 4 bases and J dropped 1 base, with 13 bases sitting between them.

The chain is built from TRBV5-5 and TRBJ1-2; the match to TRBD1 covers 7 bases. The junction had 8 bases not matched to a gene; V was cut back by 4 bases and J by 5 bases. Germline lookup yields CDR1 SGHKS and CDR2 YYEKEE (reference sequence). The CDR3 sequence is 14 residues long. CDR3 protein: CASSRDGTEYGYTF. The CDR3 nucleotides are TGTGCCAGCAGCCGTGACGGGACAGAGTATGGCTACACCTTC.

The chain couples TRBV5-4 to TRBJ2-2, with 8 bases that match TRBD2. The CDR3 runs to 16 residues. CDR1 is SGHNT and CDR2 is YYREEE in the germline V gene (reference sequence). Trimming removed 4 bases from V and 5 bases from J; junction bases left unmatched: 10. CDR3 loop: CASSAGAGVRTGELFF. The CDR3 DNA follows: TGTGCCAGCAGCGCGGGAGCGGGAGTACGGACCGGGGAGCTGTTTTTT.

J is TRBJ2-3 and V is TRBV4-2; 11 positions match TRBD2. Trimming took 3 bases from V and 3 from J; bases not matched to a gene: 5. CDR3 length equals 16 residues. The germline V gene has CDR1 LGHNA and CDR2 YNFKEQ. CDR3 bases: TGTGCCAGCAGCCAGGGGACTAGCGGCATTACAGATACGCAGTATTTT. It translates to CASSQGTSGITDTQYF.

CDR3 residues: CASSLLPGLAGSTDTQYF. CDR3 in DNA: TGCGCCAGCAGCTTGCTCCCAGGGCTAGCGGGATCCACAGATACGCAGTATTTT. The V gene is TRBV5-1, the J gene TRBJ2-3; 9 nucleotides agree with TRBD2. CDR3 length: 18 residues. Germline V CDR1 and CDR2: SGHRS, YFSETQ. V trimming: 1 base; J trimming: 2 bases; junction bases outside the gene matches: 11.

This chain joins TRBV25-1 and TRBJ2-3; the D gene is possibly TRBD2 (6 bases). Deletions cut 4 bases from V and 2 bases from J, with 13 bases between. CDR1 and CDR2 from the germline V gene are MGHDK and SYGVNS. There are 15 residues in the CDR3. CDR3 region: CASSVGWRDTDTQYF. The CDR3 DNA reads TGTGCCAGCAGTGTAGGGTGGAGGGACACAGATACGCAGTATTTT.

CDR3 loop: CASSQSPGAPYEQYF. CDR3 nucleotide sequence: TGCGCCAGCAGCCAGAGTCCGGGCGCCCCTTACGAGCAGTACTTC. The chain uses TRBV4-3 and TRBJ2-7; the D is unclear. The CDR3 loop spans 15 amino acids. From germline, CDR1 is LGHNA and CDR2 YSLEER. Trimming took off 3 bases at V and 4 bases at J, with 16 bases between the two ends.

This chain joins TRBV25-1 and TRBJ2-5; TRBD2 matches 13 bases. The V gene end was trimmed by 6 bases and the J gene end by 5 bases; junction bases not matched to a gene: 3. The CDR3 covers 14 residues. CDR1 MGHDK and CDR2 SYGVNS come from the germline V gene. CDR3 coding DNA: TGTGCCAGCAGCTCGGGACTAGCGGGGGAGACCCAGTACTTC. It specifies CASSSGLAGETQYF. The whole variable domain, remainder taken from reference TRBV25-1 and TRBJ2-5, is EADIYQTPRYLVIGTGKKITLECSQTMGHDKMYWYQQDPGMELHLIHYSYGVNSTEKGDLSSESTVSRIRTEHFPLTLESARPSHTSQYLCASSSGLAGETQYFGPGTRLLVL.

V usage is TRBV7-8 and J usage is TRBJ1-2; D may be TRBD1 (6 bases). Germline V gene lookup returns CDR1 SGHVS and CDR2 FQNEAQ. The V and J ends lost 0 bases and 7 bases respectively, with 12 bases between them. The CDR3 contains 14 residues. The CDR3 is CASSLAPGAGGYTF. The CDR3 nucleotides read TGTGCCAGCAGCTTAGCCCCAGGGGCTGGTGGCTACACCTTC.

The chain has TRBV9 and TRBJ2-5; 7 bases agree with TRBD2. Germline CDR1 reads SGDLS; CDR2 reads YYNGEE. The CDR3 loop spans 15 amino acids. Trimming took 0 bases from V and 5 from J; bases not matched to a gene: 7. CDR3 protein: CASSVGGGVVETQYF. The DNA of the CDR3 is TGTGCCAGCAGCGTAGGTGGGGGGGTGGTCGAGACCCAGTACTTC.

The rearrangement links TRBV9 to TRBJ2-7; 12 bases line up with TRBD2. The CDR3 is 18 amino acids. Germline lookup yields CDR1 SGDLS and CDR2 YYNGEE. V shed 4 bases and J 6 bases; nucleotides not matched to a gene: 17. DNA of the CDR3: TGTGCCAGCAGCACTCATACGACTAGCGGGAGCGTTGTGGGCGAGCAGTACTTC. It translates to CASSTHTTSGSVVGEQYF.

In its sample, this clone was seen once. The rearrangement joins TRBV7-9 to TRBJ2-1; 10 nucleotides align to TRBD2. Germline assignment: CDR1 SEHNR and CDR2 FQNEAQ (reference sequence). With 5 bases clipped from V and 14 bases from J, the junction kept 6 bases outside the gene matches. There are 12 residues in the CDR3. The chain's CDR3 is CASSITSGKEFF. Here the CDR3 DNA reads TGTGCCAGCAGCATAACTAGCGGGAAGGAGTTCTTC.

V is TRBV13 and J is TRBJ2-7; 8 bases map to TRBD2. The CDR3 covers 15 residues. Germline assignment: CDR1 PRHDT and CDR2 FYEKMQ (reference sequence). J lost 3 bases, V lost 3 bases, and 7 bases had no gene match. The CDR3 reads CASSFTAGGDYEQYF. The CDR3, as DNA: TGTGCCAGCAGCTTCACGGCGGGAGGTGACTACGAGCAGTACTTC. The whole variable domain, remainder taken from reference TRBV13 and TRBJ2-7, is AAGVIQSPRHLIKEKRETATLKCYPIPRHDTVYWYQQGPGQDPQFLISFYEKMQSDKGSIPDRFSAQQFSDYHSELNMSSLELGDSALYFCASSFTAGGDYEQYFGPGTRLTVT.

This chain connects TRBV7-9 to TRBJ1-3; possibly TRBD1 for D (5 bases). The CDR3 length is 12 residues. Germline CDR1 reads SEHNR; CDR2 reads FQNEAQ (reference sequence). The V and J ends lost 8 bases and 3 bases respectively, with 8 bases between them. CDR3 in amino acids: CASGRDGNTIYF. The CDR3 DNA follows: TGTGCCAGCGGCAGGGATGGAAACACCATATATTTT.

With regard to this clone: The identical CDR3 is also encoded by other nucleotide sequences in the sample. The CDR3 spells CASSFGRGETQYF. The DNA for the CDR3 is TGCGCCAGCAGCTTCGGACGGGGAGAGACCCAGTACTTC. The chain combines TRBV5-1 with TRBJ2-5; the D gene is possibly TRBD2 (5 bases). The V end was cut by 2 bases, the J end by 4 bases, with 9 bases between. Per germline, CDR1 SGHRS and CDR2 YFSETQ. The CDR3 is 13 amino acids.

The chain combines TRBV7-7 with TRBJ2-1; TRBD2 aligns across 14 bases. Germline values: CDR1 SSHAT, CDR2 FNYEAQ (reference sequence). Trimming took 5 bases from V and 13 from J; bases not matched to a gene: 4. There are 13 residues in the CDR3. The CDR3 loop reads CASSTGLAGVQFF. The CDR3 nucleotides are TGTGCCAGCAGCACGGGACTAGCGGGGGTTCAGTTCTTC.

The chain employs TRBV6-5 and TRBJ2-7; TRBD1 aligns across 8 bases. The V and J ends lost 2 bases and 7 bases, in that order; junction bases with no gene match: 13. The CDR3 is 16 residues long. Germline CDR1 MNHEY, CDR2 SVGAGI. The CDR3 here is CASSYLAGQGFEEQYF. The CDR3 DNA sequence: TGTGCCAGCAGTTACCTCGCAGGACAGGGATTTGAGGAGCAGTACTTC.

The chain is built from TRBV7-9 and TRBJ2-7; 8 nucleotides agree with TRBD1. The CDR3 has 15 amino acids. The V and J ends lost 1 base and 4 bases, in that order; junction bases with no gene match: 6. CDR1 and CDR2 (germline): SEHNR, FQNEAQ (reference sequence). CDR3: CASSLGPGQGYEQYF. The DNA of the CDR3 is TGTGCCAGCAGCTTAGGGCCTGGACAGGGTTACGAGCAGTACTTC.

This rearrangement joins TRBV5-1 to TRBJ2-6; D unclear. Germline V CDR1 and CDR2: SGHRS, YFSETQ. V lost 7 bases and J lost 0, with 5 bases in between. The CDR3 spans 13 residues. CDR3 nucleotide sequence: TGCGCCAGCGGAATCTCTGGGGCCAACGTCCTGACTTTC. Translating gives CASGISGANVLTF.

This clone has only a few counts. For the CDR3, the DNA is TGTGCCAGCAGTTTTGCCAGGGGGCACACTGAAGCTTTCTTT. As protein: CASSFARGHTEAFF. This chain uses TRBV28 with TRBJ1-1; 8 bases align to TRBD1. Germline values: CDR1 MDHEN, CDR2 SYDVKM. The V segment lost 3 bases and the J segment 3 bases; nucleotides outside the gene matches: 3. The CDR3 runs 14 residues.

This chain uses TRBV28 with TRBJ1-2; no definite D call. The CDR3 is made up of 13 amino acids. Germline V gene lookup returns CDR1 MDHEN and CDR2 SYDVKM. The germline V and J ends were trimmed by 3 bases and 8 bases, with 13 bases remaining between them. CDR3 loop: CASSFPPSGGYTF. The CDR3 region has the DNA TGTGCCAGCAGTTTTCCTCCCTCCGGAGGCTACACCTTC.

A remark on this clone: This sample also contains other DNA sequences that code for the same CDR3. V usage is TRBV29-1 and J usage is TRBJ1-3, with a possible D match to TRBD1 (5 bases). This CDR3 has 13 amino acids. Trimming shortened V by 6 bases and J by 0 bases, and 9 bases separated the two germline ends. CDR1 is SQVTM, CDR2 ANQGSEA, per germline. The CDR3 loop reads CSVAGSSGNTIYF. The CDR3 bases are TGCAGCGTGGCAGGGAGCTCTGGAAACACCATATATTTT.

The count of this clone is one. The chain employs TRBV11-2 and TRBJ2-7; tentative D call: TRBD1 (5 bases). Trimming pared 5 bases from V and 0 bases from J, leaving 11 bases between. The CDR3 is made up of 14 amino acids. CDR1 is SGHAT, CDR2 FQNNGV, per germline. Written as DNA, the CDR3 is TGTGCCAGCAGCGATACAGGATCCTCCTACGAGCAGTACTTC. Protein sequence: CASSDTGSSYEQYF.

This clone was seen only once. The rearrangement joins TRBV29-1 to TRBJ2-5; D is unresolved. Germline assignment: CDR1 SQVTM and CDR2 ANQGSEA. Trimming stripped 4 bases from V and 3 bases from J, with 12 bases between. The CDR3 is 13 residues long. In DNA, the CDR3 is TGCAGCGTTGTAGAGGTGCGGAAAGAGACCCAGTACTTC. Protein: CSVVEVRKETQYF.

The sample holds one count of this clone. V gene TRBV11-3 combines with J gene TRBJ2-3; 10 nucleotides line up with TRBD1. Per germline, CDR1 SGHNT and CDR2 YENEEA. The CDR3 sequence is 14 residues long. V was clipped by 5 bases and J by 5 bases; unmatched bases: 4. DNA for the CDR3: TGTGCCAGCAGCCCGGGACAGGGGAGAGATACGCAGTATTTT. Translation: CASSPGQGRDTQYF. The full variable domain, completed using reference TRBV11-3 and TRBJ2-3, is EAGVVQSPRYKIIEKKQPVAFWCNPISGHNTLYWYLQNLGQGPELLIRYENEEAVDDSQLPKDRFSAERLKGVDSTLKIQPAELGDSAVYLCASSPGQGRDTQYFGPGTRLTVL.

The V gene is TRBV7-3, the J gene TRBJ2-6; 12 nucleotides align to TRBD2. Germline V gene sequence: CDR1 SGHTA, CDR2 FQGTGA. The CDR3 is 17 residues long. The V segment lost 5 bases and the J segment 1 base; nucleotides outside the gene matches: 3. CDR3 sequence reads: CASSLTSGSSGANVLTF. CDR3 bases: TGTGCCAGCAGCCTGACTAGCGGGAGTTCTGGGGCCAACGTCCTGACTTTC.